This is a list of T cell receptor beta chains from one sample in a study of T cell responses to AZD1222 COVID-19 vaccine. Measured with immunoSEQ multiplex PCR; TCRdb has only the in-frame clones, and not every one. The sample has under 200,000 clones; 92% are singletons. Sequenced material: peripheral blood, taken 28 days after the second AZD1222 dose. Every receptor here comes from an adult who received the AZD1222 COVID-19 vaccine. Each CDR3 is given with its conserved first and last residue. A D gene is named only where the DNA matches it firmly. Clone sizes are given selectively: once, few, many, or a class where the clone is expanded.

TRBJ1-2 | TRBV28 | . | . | CASSLGDLSYTF | TGTGCCAGCAGTTTAGGGGACCTCAGCTACACCTTC
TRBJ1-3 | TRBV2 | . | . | CAVKGRTGNTIYF | TGTGCCGTCAAAGGGAGAACTGGAAACACCATATATTTT
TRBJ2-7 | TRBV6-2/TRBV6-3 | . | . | CASSYPLAFFSYEQYF | TGTGCCAGCAGTTATCCCCTAGCTTTTTTCTCCTACGAGCAGTACTTC
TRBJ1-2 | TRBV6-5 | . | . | CASSRSQGPRGYTF | TGTGCCAGCAGTCGGAGCCAGGGCCCTCGGGGCTACACCTTC
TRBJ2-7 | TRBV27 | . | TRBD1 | CASSWTGADHYEQYF | TGTGCCAGCAGCTGGACAGGGGCCGACCACTACGAGCAGTACTTC
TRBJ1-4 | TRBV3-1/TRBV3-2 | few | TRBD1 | CASSQGRDRNEKLFF | TGTGCCAGCAGCCAAGGCAGGGACAGGAATGAAAAACTGTTTTTT
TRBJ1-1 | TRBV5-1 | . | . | CASSLAARGDTEAFF | TGCGCCAGCAGCTTGGCCGCACGAGGGGACACTGAAGCTTTCTTT
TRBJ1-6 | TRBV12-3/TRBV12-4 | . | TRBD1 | CASSDRANSPLHF | TGTGCCAGCAGTGACAGGGCAAATTCACCCCTCCACTTT
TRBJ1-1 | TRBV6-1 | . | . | CASSDGSGMNTEAFF | TGTGCCAGCAGTGACGGGTCAGGGATGAACACTGAAGCTTTCTTT
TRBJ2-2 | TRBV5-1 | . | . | CASSLDYTGELFF | TGCGCCAGCAGCTTGGACTACACCGGGGAGCTGTTTTTT
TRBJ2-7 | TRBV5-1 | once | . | CASSSDVGEQYF | TGCGCCAGCAGCTCCGATGTCGGCGAGCAGTACTTC
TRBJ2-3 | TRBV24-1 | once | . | CATSLTGTDTQYF | TGTGCCACCTCACTTACCGGCACAGATACGCAGTATTTT
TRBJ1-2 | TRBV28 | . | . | CASFERQANYGYTF | TGTGCCAGCTTCGAACGACAGGCTAACTATGGCTACACCTTC
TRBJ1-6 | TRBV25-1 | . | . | CASSDLGLGNSPLHF | TGTGCCAGCAGTGATCTCGGGTTGGGGAATTCACCCCTCCACTTT
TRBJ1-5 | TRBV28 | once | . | CASSSDLTESNQPQHF | TGTGCCAGCAGTTCCGACCTAACGGAGAGCAATCAGCCCCAGCATTTT
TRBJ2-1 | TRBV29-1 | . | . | CSVGEGRYNEQFF | TGCAGCGTTGGAGAGGGCCGCTACAATGAGCAGTTCTTC
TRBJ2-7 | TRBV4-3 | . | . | CASSQGPQGTGSYEQYF | TGCGCCAGCAGCCAAGGTCCACAGGGAACGGGTTCCTACGAGCAGTACTTC
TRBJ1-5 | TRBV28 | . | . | CASSFSSGVQGNQPQHF | TGTGCCAGCAGTTTTAGTTCGGGCGTACAAGGCAATCAGCCCCAGCATTTT
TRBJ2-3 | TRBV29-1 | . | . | CSVEPPLLNSTDTQYF | TGCAGCGTTGAACCCCCTTTACTAAATAGCACAGATACGCAGTATTTT
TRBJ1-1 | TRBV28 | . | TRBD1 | CASRGQGDTEAFF | TGTGCCAGCCGAGGACAGGGAGACACTGAAGCTTTCTTT
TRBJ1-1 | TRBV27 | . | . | CASSLRWGVMDTEAFF | TGTGCCAGCAGTTTAAGGTGGGGGGTAATGGACACTGAAGCTTTCTTT
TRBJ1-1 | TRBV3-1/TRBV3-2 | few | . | CASSHGLMNTEAFF | TGTGCCAGCAGCCATGGACTTATGAACACTGAAGCTTTCTTT
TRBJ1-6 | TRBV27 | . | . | CASSYGDHSPLHF | TGTGCCAGCAGTTACGGGGATCATTCACCCCTCCACTTT
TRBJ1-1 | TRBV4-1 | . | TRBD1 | CASSTTGASFIEAFF | TGCGCCAGCTCAACGACAGGGGCGTCGTTTATTGAAGCTTTCTTT
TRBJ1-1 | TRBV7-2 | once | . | CASSLSEAFF | TGTGCCAGCAGCTTATCAGAAGCTTTCTTT
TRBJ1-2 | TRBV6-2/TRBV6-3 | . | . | CASSYGTVYGYTF | TGTGCCAGCAGTTATGGGACGGTCTATGGCTACACCTTC
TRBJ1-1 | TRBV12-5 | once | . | CASVTSWRGKTPEAFF | TGTGCTAGTGTTACTTCATGGCGGGGCAAGACTCCTGAAGCTTTCTTT
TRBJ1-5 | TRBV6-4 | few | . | CATTAAIPYSNQPQHF | TGTGCCACGACGGCGGCAATCCCGTATAGCAATCAGCCCCAGCATTTT
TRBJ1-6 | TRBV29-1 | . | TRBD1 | CSVEVTGGSPLHF | TGCAGCGTTGAAGTGACAGGGGGCTCACCCCTCCACTTT
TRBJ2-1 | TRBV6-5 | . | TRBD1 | CASRKSGTGDYEQFF | TGTGCCAGCAGAAAATCCGGGACAGGGGATTATGAGCAGTTCTTC
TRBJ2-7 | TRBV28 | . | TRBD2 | CASSRGGGGDYEQYF | TGTGCCAGCAGTCGAGGAGGCGGGGGGGACTACGAGCAGTACTTC
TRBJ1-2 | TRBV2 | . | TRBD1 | CASSEGTGVGYGYTF | TGTGCCAGCAGTGAGGGGACAGGGGTCGGCTATGGTTACACCTTC
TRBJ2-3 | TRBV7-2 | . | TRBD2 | CASSLLAGGDTDTQYF | TGTGCCAGCAGCTTACTAGCGGGGGGGGACACAGATACGCAGTATTTT
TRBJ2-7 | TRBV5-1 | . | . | CASSLEGGRGSPSEQYF | TGCGCCAGCAGCTTGGAGGGTGGGCGGGGCTCCCCCAGCGAGCAGTACTTC
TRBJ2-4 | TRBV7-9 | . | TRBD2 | CASSLGGGRALGIQYF | TGTGCCAGCAGCTTAGGAGGCGGGAGGGCCTTGGGCATTCAGTACTTC
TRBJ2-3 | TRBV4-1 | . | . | CASSLGGGGDTQYF | TGCGCCAGCAGCCTCGGCGGGGGCGGGGATACGCAGTATTTT
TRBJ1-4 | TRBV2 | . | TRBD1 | CASIFTRGLIEKLFF | TGTGCCAGCATCTTCACCAGGGGGCTAATTGAAAAACTGTTTTTT
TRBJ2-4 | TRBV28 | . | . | CASSLRASKNIQYF | TGTGCCAGCAGTTTGAGGGCTTCCAAAAACATTCAGTACTTC
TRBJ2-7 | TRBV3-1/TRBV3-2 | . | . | CASSLAVGSYEQYF | TGTGCCAGCAGCCTCGCCGTGGGCTCCTACGAGCAGTACTTC
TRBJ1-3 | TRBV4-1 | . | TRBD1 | CASSRGTGALSGNTIYF | TGCGCCAGCAGCCGCGGGACAGGGGCGCTCAGTGGAAACACCATATATTTT
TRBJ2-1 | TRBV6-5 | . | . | CAAASGTPSYNEQFF | TGTGCCGCCGCCTCCGGGACTCCCTCCTACAATGAGCAGTTCTTC
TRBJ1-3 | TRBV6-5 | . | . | CASKRWGDSGNTIYF | TGTGCCAGCAAACGTTGGGGGGACTCTGGAAACACCATATATTTT
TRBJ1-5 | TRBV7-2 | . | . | CASSSGPSSGLAQHF | TGTGCCAGCAGCTCGGGACCTTCCTCGGGGCTAGCCCAGCATTTT
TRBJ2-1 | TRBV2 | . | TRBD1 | CASGQGYGEQFF | TGTGCCAGCGGACAGGGCTACGGTGAGCAGTTCTTC
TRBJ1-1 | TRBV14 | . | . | CASSQGMNTEAFF | TGTGCCAGCAGCCAAGGCATGAACACTGAAGCTTTCTTT
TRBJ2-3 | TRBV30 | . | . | CAWSVGLATDTQYF | TGTGCCTGGAGTGTAGGGCTAGCCACAGATACGCAGTATTTT
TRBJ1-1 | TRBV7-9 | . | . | CASSLVLRDEAFF | TGTGCCAGCAGCTTAGTTCTCCGGGACGAAGCTTTCTTT
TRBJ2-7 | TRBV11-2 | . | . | CASSLVGGAYEQYF | TGTGCCAGCAGCTTAGTCGGCGGAGCCTACGAGCAGTACTTC
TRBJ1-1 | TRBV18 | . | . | CASSPPPGYTEAFF | TGTGCCAGCTCACCACCCCCAGGCTACACTGAAGCTTTCTTT
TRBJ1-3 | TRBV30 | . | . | CAWRGTGTATSGNTIYF | TGTGCCTGGAGGGGGACCGGGACGGCGACTTCTGGAAACACCATATATTTT
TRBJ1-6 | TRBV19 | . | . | CASSKGDSPLHF | TGTGCCAGTAGTAAGGGGGATTCACCCCTCCACTTT
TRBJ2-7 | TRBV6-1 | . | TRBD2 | CASSDFPGLAGWGSYEQYF | TGTGCCAGCAGTGATTTCCCGGGACTAGCGGGTTGGGGCTCCTACGAGCAGTACTTC